The 5 T cell receptor beta chains below all came from one sample that was sequenced in a study of shared clonotypes between healthy human individuals. Profiling relied on immunoSEQ multiplex PCR, and the TCRdb table lists in-frame clones only, not all of them. Among about 380,000 clones listed, just over 95% were seen once. Sample: memory CD8+ T cells sorted from blood. Regarding subset: CD45RO+ cells pooled with CCR7-negative TemRA cells. The receptors were gathered from a man in his thirties or forties in good health.

This sequence joins TRBV5-1 and TRBJ2-7; 10 bases are a match to TRBD2. CDR1 and CDR2 from the germline V gene are SGHRS and YFSETQ. With 1 base clipped from V and 6 bases from J, the junction kept 7 bases outside the gene matches. The length of the CDR3 is 15 residues. CDR3 in amino acids: CASSLRLAGAAEQYF. The CDR3 DNA follows: TGCGCCAGCAGCTTGAGGCTAGCGGGAGCCGCCGAGCAGTACTTC.

J is TRBJ1-3 and V is TRBV5-5; the D is unclear. V shed 2 bases and J shed 4 bases, with 7 bases lying between them. CDR1 and CDR2 from the germline V gene are SGHKS and YYEKEE (reference sequence). The CDR3 is made up of 13 amino acids. The CDR3 sequence: CASSLQRGNTIYF. The DNA of the CDR3 is TGTGCCAGCAGCTTACAGCGCGGAAACACCATATATTTT.

This chain uses TRBV25-1 with TRBJ2-7; 7 nucleotides line up with TRBD2. The CDR3 is 14 amino acids. The V gene's germline CDR1 is MGHDK and CDR2 SYGVNS. Unmatched junction bases numbered 4, after V lost 3 bases and J lost 2 bases. CDR3: CASSESGVTYEQYF. The CDR3 DNA reads TGTGCCAGCAGTGAGAGCGGGGTAACCTACGAGCAGTACTTC.

This sequence joins TRBV5-1 and TRBJ2-1; D uncertain. CDR1 is SGHRS and CDR2 is YFSETQ in the germline V gene. V was pared by 1 base and J by 9 bases, with 8 bases between. CDR3 size: 12 residues. The CDR3 sequence: CASSLTRGEQFF. DNA for the CDR3: TGCGCCAGCAGCTTGACCAGAGGTGAGCAGTTCTTC.

The J gene is TRBJ2-5, the V gene TRBV7-9; 12 nucleotides align to TRBD1. Unmatched junction bases numbered 5, after V lost 5 bases and J lost 1 base. The V gene's germline CDR1 is SEHNR and CDR2 FQNEAQ (reference sequence). The CDR3 sequence is 16 residues long. CDR3 sequence (DNA): TGTGCCAGCAGCCCGGGGACAGGGGGCTGCCAAGAGACCCAGTACTTC. The encoded protein is CASSPGTGGCQETQYF.